These 10 T cell receptor beta chains came from one sample sequenced in a study of beta chain features in type 1 diabetes. Since all of the isolated RNA was reverse transcribed, expressed TCRB transcripts were what got sequenced. Sequencing used immunoSEQ multiplex PCR; TCRdb keeps in-frame clones, though not all of them. The sample contains 390,000 or so clones, approximately 15% of which appear only once. Sequencing was carried out using naive CD4+ T cells from blood. These receptors were collected from a man aged 25 to 45 in good health.

This chain uses TRBV7-9 with TRBJ2-5; possible D gene TRBD2, 7 bases. V was clipped by 5 bases and J by 1 base, with 14 bases between them. The CDR3 has 15 residues. CDR1 SEHNR and CDR2 FQNEAQ come from the germline V gene (reference sequence). The CDR3 nucleotides read TGTGCCAGCAGCCCCGGGGGGCTTTTCCAAGAGACCCAGTACTTC. Translation gives CASSPGGLFQETQYF.

The chain recombines TRBV7-8 with TRBJ2-7, with TRBD2 matching 9 bases. The V segment lost 3 bases and the J segment 6 bases; nucleotides outside the gene matches: 15. This CDR3 has 17 amino acids. Germline CDR1 reads SGHVS; CDR2 reads FQNEAQ. The CDR3 DNA sequence: TGTGCCAGCAGCTTGGCCCCAGCGGGAGGCCCACGTTCCGAGCAGTACGTC. Its translation: CASSLAPAGGPRSEQYV.

The chain joins TRBV4-3 to TRBJ2-1, with D unclear. The CDR3 extends over 13 amino acids. In germline, CDR1 is LGHNA, CDR2 YSLEER. V was shortened by 0 bases and J by 9 bases, with 9 bases between the two germline ends. In DNA form, the CDR3 reads TGCGCCAGCAGCCAAGATATGGGGTTTGAGCAGTTCTTC. Its protein is CASSQDMGFEQFF.

The chain uses TRBV15 and TRBJ1-5; no clear D gene. Per germline, CDR1 LNHNV and CDR2 YYDKDF (reference sequence). This CDR3 is built from 15 residues. The V and J ends lost 1 base and 2 bases respectively, with 9 bases between them. CDR3 in DNA: TGTGCCACCAGCAGAGGCACTCTGCGCAATCAGCCCCAGCATTTT. Translating gives CATSRGTLRNQPQHF.

The rearrangement links TRBV14 to TRBJ2-1; D perhaps matches TRBD2 (6 bases). Trimming took 3 bases from V and 2 from J, leaving 14 bases between them. Germline CDR1 is SGHDN and CDR2 is FVKESK. This CDR3 has 16 residues. CDR3 bases: TGTGCCAGCAGCCACCGCGGGACCCGCCCCTACAATGAGCAGTTCTTC. Amino acid sequence: CASSHRGTRPYNEQFF.

This clone was picked up a small number of times. The V gene is TRBV10-3, the J gene TRBJ2-5, with a tentative D call TRBD2 (6 bases). The germline CDR1 and CDR2 sequences are ENHRY and SYGVKD. This CDR3 region has 16 residues. With 0 bases removed from V and 4 bases from J, the gap between germline ends came to 15 bases. The CDR3 loop reads CAISESGLASGETQYF. DNA of the CDR3: TGTGCCATCAGTGAGTCAGGTCTAGCGTCTGGAGAGACCCAGTACTTC.

The V and J genes are TRBV11-3 and TRBJ2-5; the D gene could be TRBD1 or TRBD2 (5 bases each). This CDR3 contains 14 residues. The germline V gene has CDR1 SGHNT and CDR2 YENEEA. V lost 1 base and J lost 2, with 8 bases in between. Written as DNA, the CDR3 is TGTGCCAGCAGCTTAGGGGGGAGTCAAGAGACCCAGTACTTC. As protein: CASSLGGSQETQYF.

This rearrangement joins TRBV5-4 to TRBJ2-3; no clear D gene. CDR1 and CDR2 from the germline V gene are SGHNT and YYREEE (reference sequence). V was clipped by 4 bases and J by 1 base, with 16 bases between them. The CDR3 spans 16 residues. The CDR3 is CASSPQATRGTDTQYF. The CDR3 DNA follows: TGTGCCAGCAGCCCCCAAGCGACTCGCGGCACAGATACGCAGTATTTT.

V and J are TRBV6-5 and TRBJ2-5; TRBD1 is a possible D gene (6 bases). Germline V gene lookup returns CDR1 MNHEY and CDR2 SVGAGI. The CDR3 sequence is 14 residues long. V was trimmed by 6 bases and J by 0 bases, leaving 11 bases between them. The CDR3 coding sequence is TGTGCCAGCAGCCTCGGGACAAACCAAGAGACCCAGTACTTC. Encoded protein: CASSLGTNQETQYF.

This clone was recorded a few times. V usage is TRBV29-1 and J usage is TRBJ2-1; D call uncertain. In germline, CDR1 is SQVTM, CDR2 ANQGSEA. The CDR3 length is 15 residues. V gave up 1 base and J gave up 4 bases, with 14 bases separating them. The CDR3 spells CSVEGAMIRYNEQFF. The DNA of the CDR3 is TGCAGCGTTGAAGGAGCTATGATACGTTACAATGAGCAGTTCTTC.